Shown below are 32 T cell receptor beta chains from a single sample sequenced in a study of identical twins. TCRdb recomputed calls from the 5' RACE reads with MiXCR, one row per CDR3 protein. Among over 250,000 distinct CDR3 sequences listed, just under 9.5% were seen once. In addition, the sample was reused for a study of yellow fever vaccine responses in identical twins.

The sample comprised CD8+ T cells sorted from blood. Every receptor here comes from a woman aged 18-29 years in good health.

In this sample, this clonotype turned up many times. The chain couples TRBV29-1 to TRBJ2-3; 9 bases are shared with TRBD1. Germline CDR1 reads SQVTM; CDR2 reads ANQGSEA. V was clipped by 1 base and J by 4 bases; unmatched bases: 6. The CDR3 loop spans 15 amino acids. The CDR3 DNA sequence: TGCAGCGTTGAAGGCGGAACAGGGGGCTCAGATACGCAGTATTTT. Translated: CSVEGGTGGSDTQYF.

This clonotype was picked up many times. The V and J genes are TRBV4-2 and TRBJ2-1; no reliable D call. The CDR3 is 15 amino acids. V gave up 3 bases and J gave up 2 bases, with 11 bases separating them. CDR1 is LGHNA, CDR2 YNFKEQ, per germline. The CDR3 sequence: CASSQGTETYNEQFF. In DNA, the CDR3 is TGTGCCAGCAGCCAGGGCACAGAGACCTACAATGAGCAGTTCTTC.

This clonotype was detected a few times. The V and J genes are TRBV6-2 or TRBV6-3 and TRBJ1-1; 7 bases match TRBD1. In germline, CDR1 is MNHEY, CDR2 SVGEGT. CDR3 length: 15 residues. The CDR3 region has the DNA TGTCGTACCGAAAAGGGGGCCTTCGGGAACACTGAAGCTTTCTTT. It specifies CRTEKGAFGNTEAFF.

This rearrangement joins TRBV27 to TRBJ2-7; 8 nucleotides agree with TRBD2. Germline V gene sequence: CDR1 MNHEY, CDR2 SMNVEV (reference sequence). The V gene end was trimmed by 7 bases and the J gene end by 5 bases; junction bases not matched to a gene: 10. The CDR3 totals 14 residues. CDR3 region: CASTPGLGVHEQYF. The CDR3 nucleotides are TGTGCCAGCACTCCGGGACTAGGGGTGCACGAGCAGTACTTC.

With regard to this clonotype: This sequence may be a read error, since a much larger clone differs from it by one base. The J gene is TRBJ2-1, the V gene TRBV5-4, with D possibly being TRBD2 (7 bases). Germline loops: CDR1 SGHNT, CDR2 YYREEE (reference sequence). The CDR3 spans 19 residues. CDR3 sequence reads: CASSLWGRGGTYSYIEQFF. The CDR3 nucleotides are TGTGCCAGCAGCTTGTGGGGGCGGGGAGGGACCTACTCCTACATTGAGCAGTTCTTC.

The CDR3 region is CASSQVGSMGEQFF. The CDR3 bases are TGTGCCAGCAGCCAAGTTGGGAGTATGGGTGAGCAGTTCTTC. The chain joins TRBV3-1 to TRBJ2-1; D perhaps matches TRBD2 (5 bases). The CDR3 extends over 14 amino acids. With 1 base removed from V and 9 bases from J, the gap between germline ends came to 13 bases. CDR1 and CDR2 (germline): LGHDT, YNNKEL (reference sequence).

This clonotype was picked up many times. The CDR3: CASSFPFLAGEKRPDGELFF. The CDR3 region has the DNA TGTGCCAGCAGTTTTCCCTTTCTAGCGGGAGAAAAGAGACCTGACGGGGAGCTGTTTTTT. The chain has TRBV12-3 or TRBV12-4 and TRBJ2-2; the match to TRBD2 covers 10 bases. This CDR3 contains 20 residues. V lost 3 bases to trimming and J lost 7 bases; unmatched junction nucleotides: 20.

This clonotype was counted ten times or more. The chain couples TRBV10-3 to TRBJ2-7, with D perhaps TRBD2 (5 bases). There are 11 residues in the CDR3. Trimming shortened V by 3 bases and J by 7 bases, and 7 bases separated the two germline ends. In germline, CDR1 is ENHRY, CDR2 SYGVKD. CDR3 DNA sequence: TGTGCCATCAGTGACCCGGGAGAGCAGTACTTC. This encodes CAISDPGEQYF.

This clonotype showed up many times. The chain recombines TRBV24-1 with TRBJ2-1; 10 nucleotides align to TRBD2. The J segment lost 7 bases and the V segment lost 7 bases, leaving 3 bases of the junction unmatched. Germline lookup yields CDR1 KGHDR and CDR2 SFDVKD. This CDR3 contains 13 residues. CDR3 sequence reads: CATRASGGNEQFF. For the CDR3, the DNA is TGTGCCACCAGGGCTAGCGGGGGAAATGAGCAGTTCTTC.

The chain employs TRBV21-1 and TRBJ1-4. TRBV21-1 is described as a pseudogene. The CDR3 contains 14 residues. This chain's CDR3 is CASSKEVPGGAVFF. CDR3 DNA sequence: TGTGCCAGCAGCAAAGAAGTCCCGGGCGGAGCGGTGTTTTTT.

J is TRBJ1-6 and V is TRBV20-1, with 9 bases identical to TRBD1. Per germline, CDR1 DFQATT and CDR2 SNEGSKA (reference sequence). The ends lost 1 base at V and 2 bases at J; junction bases unmatched: 6. This CDR3 spans 17 amino acids. The DNA for the CDR3 is TGCAGTGCTAGAGGGGACAGGGTCGGCACCTATAATTCACCCCTCCACTTT. It encodes CSARGDRVGTYNSPLHF.

This clonotype occurred a few times. The chain carries TRBV28 and TRBJ2-4, with 11 bases aligning to TRBD2. Trimming cost V 6 bases and J 7 bases; bases outside gene matches: 8. In germline, CDR1 is MDHEN, CDR2 SYDVKM. This CDR3 is 15 amino acids long. In DNA form, the CDR3 reads TGTGCCAGCAGGGATAGCGGGAGGGTCTTGAACATTCAGTACTTC. Its translation is CASRDSGRVLNIQYF.

This clonotype appeared a few times. The genes are TRBV29-1 and TRBJ1-2, with 7 bases fitting TRBD1. The CDR3 is 13 residues long. Germline trimming cut 5 bases from V and 0 bases from J; bases unmatched to any gene: 3. The V gene's germline CDR1 is SQVTM and CDR2 ANQGSEA. CDR3 bases: TGCAGCGTTTGGACAGGAGCTAACTATGGCTACACCTTC. This translates into CSVWTGANYGYTF.

The chain recombines TRBV5-1 with TRBJ2-2; no clear D. This CDR3 spans 16 amino acids. V was clipped by 0 bases and J by 0 bases, with 9 bases between them. Germline V gene lookup returns CDR1 SGHRS and CDR2 YFSETQ. CDR3 residues: CASSLVRTTNTGELFF. The CDR3 region has the DNA TGCGCCAGCAGCTTGGTTAGGACCACGAACACCGGGGAGCTGTTTTTT.

This clonotype was counted at least ten times. The rearrangement uses TRBV27 and TRBJ2-5; 7 positions match TRBD1. Germline V gene sequence: CDR1 MNHEY, CDR2 SMNVEV (reference sequence). J gave up 9 bases and V 4 bases, and 8 bases lay outside the gene matches. The CDR3 runs to 13 residues. CDR3 nucleotide sequence: TGTGCCAGCAGTTCGGGGACAGACTGGGCCCAGTACTTC. Encoded protein: CASSSGTDWAQYF.

The chain couples TRBV9 to TRBJ1-1; 7 bases align to TRBD1. The germline V gene has CDR1 SGDLS and CDR2 YYNGEE. CDR3 length: 13 amino acids. V gave up 7 bases and J gave up 2 bases; unmatched junction bases: 5. The CDR3 sequence is CASGQGGNTEAFF. The CDR3 DNA follows: TGTGCCAGCGGCCAGGGGGGTAACACTGAAGCTTTCTTT. The whole variable domain, remainder taken from reference TRBV9 and TRBJ1-1, is DSGVTQTPKHLITATGQRVTLRCSPRSGDLSVYWYQQSLDQGLQFLIQYYNGEERAKGNILERFSAQQFPDLHSELNLSSLELGDSALYFCASGQGGNTEAFFGQGTRLTVV.

The chain is built from TRBV10-2 and TRBJ1-1; D may be TRBD1 (5 bases). V lost 6 bases, J lost 4 bases, and 15 bases lay in between. CDR1 is WSHSY and CDR2 is SAAADI in the germline V gene. CDR3 length: 14 residues. This CDR3 reads CASSGGRGVTEAFF. DNA of the CDR3: TGCGCCAGCAGCGGTGGGAGGGGCGTCACTGAAGCTTTCTTT.

Comment on this clonotype: A read error may be the cause here, since a much bigger clone is one base away. This sequence joins TRBV7-9 and TRBJ2-3, with 9 bases matching TRBD1. CDR3 length: 16 residues. Germline V lookup: CDR1 SEHNR, CDR2 FQNEAQ (reference sequence). The DNA for the CDR3 is TGTGCCAGCAGCCCCATAACAGGGGGCCGCACAGATACGCGGTATTTT. Amino acid sequence: CASSPITGGRTDTRYF. The full variable domain, its missing parts supplied by reference TRBV7-9 and TRBJ2-3, is DTGVSQNPRHKITKRGQNVTFRCDPISEHNRLYWYRQTLGQGPEFLTYFQNEAQLEKSRLLSDRFSAERPKGSFSTLEIQRTEQGDSAMYLCASSPITGGRTDTRYFGPGTRLTVL.

Concerning this clonotype: Being one base from a much bigger clone, this may be a read error. This sequence joins TRBV29-1 and TRBJ2-2; no reliable D call. Deletions cut 6 bases from V and 1 base from J, with 9 bases between. Germline V lookup: CDR1 SQVTM, CDR2 ANQGSEA. The CDR3 length is 13 residues. CDR3 nucleotides: TGCAGCGTAACTCACATGAACACCGGGGAGCTGTTTTTT. Protein product: CSVTHMNTGELFF.

This clonotype was seen only a few times. The chain uses TRBV18 and TRBJ2-7, with 9 bases that match TRBD1. Trimming at V came to 8 bases and at J to 3 bases, leaving 5 bases not matched to a gene. The CDR3 length is 13 residues. The V gene's germline CDR1 is KGHSH and CDR2 LQKENI. CDR3: CASAPGQGYEQYF. In DNA, the CDR3 is TGTGCCAGCGCGCCGGGACAGGGCTACGAGCAGTACTTC. Supplemented by reference TRBV18 and TRBJ2-7, the full variable domain reads NAGVMQNPRHLVRRRGQEARLRCSPMKGHSHVYWYRQLPEEGLKFMVYLQKENIIDESGMPKERFSAEFPKEGPSILRIQQVVRGDSAAYFCASAPGQGYEQYFGPGTRLTVT.

This clonotype was counted ten times or more. The CDR3, as DNA: TGTGCCAGCAGCGTAGATGCAGATTTTGAAAAACTGTTTTTT. Translating gives CASSVDADFEKLFF. The rearrangement joins TRBV9 to TRBJ1-4; D not resolved. The germline V gene has CDR1 SGDLS and CDR2 YYNGEE. Trimming pared 0 bases from V and 7 bases from J, leaving 10 bases between. There are 14 residues in the CDR3.

This clonotype was observed a handful of times. The chain has TRBV29-1 and TRBJ2-7; D might be TRBD1 or TRBD2, each matching 5 bases. Per germline, CDR1 SQVTM and CDR2 ANQGSEA. V was cut by 3 bases and J by 4 bases, with 10 bases left in between. The CDR3 covers 12 residues. The CDR3 DNA is TGCAGCGTTGAGACGGGACGGTACGAGCAGTACTTC. Encoded protein: CSVETGRYEQYF.

This chain joins TRBV7-9 and TRBJ2-7; D is ambiguous. Trimming left V 5 bases short and J 2 bases short, with 7 bases between. This CDR3 contains 12 residues. CDR1 and CDR2 (germline): SEHNR, FQNEAQ (reference sequence). CDR3 sequence: CASSVDTYEQYF. In DNA form, the CDR3 reads TGTGCCAGCAGCGTTGACACCTACGAGCAGTACTTC.

Only a few counts were recorded for this clonotype. The chain has TRBV5-4 and TRBJ2-1; 12 nucleotides line up with TRBD1. The V gene end was trimmed by 4 bases and the J gene end by 8 bases; junction bases not matched to a gene: 7. This CDR3 spans 15 amino acids. Germline-derived CDR1 and CDR2 are SGHNT and YYREEE (reference sequence). This CDR3 reads CASSKGQGALDEQFF. In DNA form, the CDR3 reads TGTGCCAGCAGCAAGGGACAGGGGGCTCTGGATGAGCAGTTCTTC.

This clonotype was detected ten times or more. The chain carries TRBV16 and TRBJ1-1; D ambiguous. This CDR3 spans 11 amino acids. CDR1 is KGHSY and CDR2 is FQNENV in the germline V gene. Between the trimmed V and J ends, which lost 4 bases and 4 bases, there was a span of 4 bases. This chain's CDR3 is CASSPSTEAFF. The CDR3 coding sequence is TGTGCCAGCAGCCCGAGCACTGAAGCTTTCTTT.

CDR3 sequence reads: CASSLRRPGLADWTQYF. The CDR3 DNA is TGTGCCAGCAGTTTAAGGAGGCCGGGACTAGCGGATTGGACCCAGTACTTC. The chain employs TRBV6-2 or TRBV6-3 and TRBJ2-5; 11 bases are shared with TRBD2. Unmatched junction bases numbered 14, after V lost 4 bases and J lost 7 bases. The CDR3 covers 17 residues. Germline V gene data show CDR1 as MNHEY and CDR2 as SVGEGT.

The sample holds many counts of this clonotype. The chain uses TRBV5-5 and TRBJ2-5; TRBD1 matches at 8 bases. CDR1 SGHKS and CDR2 YYEKEE come from the germline V gene (reference sequence). This CDR3 has 16 residues. J lost 4 bases, V lost 0 bases, and 8 bases had no gene match. The DNA for the CDR3 is TGTGCCAGCAGCTTGGACAGGGGGAGTCCTTTAGAGACCCAGTACTTC. Protein: CASSLDRGSPLETQYF. The entire variable domain, with the rest obtained from reference TRBV5-5 and TRBJ2-5, is as follows: DAGVTQSPTHLIKTRGQQVTLRCSPISGHKSVSWYQQVLGQGPQFIFQYYEKEERGRGNFPDRFSARQFPNYSSELNVNALLLGDSALYLCASSLDRGSPLETQYFGPGTRLLVL.

This clonotype was seen many times. V and J are TRBV11-2 and TRBJ2-1; 9 nucleotides line up with TRBD2. The CDR3 is 16 amino acids. Germline CDR1 is SGHAT and CDR2 is FQNNGV. V shed 5 bases, J shed 2 bases, and the junction held 7 bases outside the gene matches. The CDR3 region is CASSTLAGATYNEQFF. CDR3 coding DNA: TGTGCCAGCAGCACCTTAGCGGGAGCAACCTACAATGAGCAGTTCTTC.

This clonotype was counted a few times. This sequence joins TRBV20-1 and TRBJ1-4; no definite D call. This CDR3 comprises 16 residues. Germline V gene sequence: CDR1 DFQATT, CDR2 SNEGSKA (reference sequence). The V end lost 0 bases, the J end lost 0 bases, and 11 bases lay between the germline ends. DNA of the CDR3: TGCAGTGCTAGAGATATCCAGGACGCAACTAATGAAAAACTGTTTTTT. Translation gives CSARDIQDATNEKLFF.

This clonotype was detected only a few times. The V and J genes are TRBV30 and TRBJ2-7, with D possibly TRBD1 on 5 matching bases. Germline V lookup: CDR1 GTSNPN, CDR2 SVGIG (reference sequence). Trimming stripped 7 bases from V and 7 bases from J, with 14 bases between. This CDR3 region has 11 residues. CDR3 protein: CAYQDTKEQYF. The CDR3 DNA is TGTGCCTACCAGGACACGAAGGAGCAGTACTTC.

This clonotype was observed a few times. The V call is TRBV20-1, the J call TRBJ2-7; 11 nucleotides align to TRBD1. The junction had 2 bases not matched to a gene; V was cut back by 2 bases and J by 5 bases. This CDR3 has 13 residues. Germline-derived CDR1 and CDR2 are DFQATT and SNEGSKA (reference sequence). For the CDR3, the DNA is TGCAGTGCTAGACGGACAGGGGGCAACGAGCAGTACTTC. Protein: CSARRTGGNEQYF.

This clonotype occurred many times. The chain recombines TRBV28 with TRBJ2-2; unclear D gene. CDR3 size: 13 residues. Germline values: CDR1 MDHEN, CDR2 SYDVKM. V shed 6 bases and J shed 9 bases, with 14 bases lying between them. CDR3 sequence (DNA): TGTGCCAGCAGCCCCTCATCGAACCGGGAGCTGTTTTTT. Its translation: CASSPSSNRELFF. Full variable domain (rest looked up from reference TRBV28 and TRBJ2-2): DVKVTQSSRYLVKRTGEKVFLECVQDMDHENMFWYRQDPGLGLRLIYFSYDVKMKEKGDIPEGYSVSREKKERFSLILESASTNQTSMYLCASSPSSNRELFFGEGSRLTVL.